The 25 T cell receptor beta chains presented below share a single source sample, sequenced in a study of cytomegalovirus exposure and HLA in healthy donors. Researchers ran the PCR with 60 Vbeta and 13 Jbeta primers. Produced via immunoSEQ multiplex PCR; TCRdb's table is partial and in-frame only. The top ten hold approximately 0.49% of the sample, which has around 230,000 clones, about 77% seen once. The sample comprised PBMCs. These receptors originate from a boy younger than 18 in good health and CMV-seronegative.

The rearrangement joins TRBV15 to TRBJ2-3; unclear D gene. V shed 0 bases and J shed 3 bases, with 7 bases lying between them. CDR3 length: 14 amino acids. Per germline, CDR1 LNHNV and CDR2 YYDKDF (reference sequence). CDR3 amino acids: CATSRDFYTDTQYF. The CDR3 nucleotides are TGTGCCACCAGCAGAGATTTCTATACAGATACGCAGTATTTT.

CDR3 residues: CASSQTDFNTEAFF. In nucleotides, the CDR3 is TGTGCCAGCAGTCAAACAGATTTCAACACTGAAGCTTTCTTT. The genes are TRBV6-5 and TRBJ1-1, with D hard to call. Germline V gives CDR1 MNHEY, CDR2 SVGAGI. V lost 5 bases to trimming and J lost 2 bases, with 12 bases between them. The CDR3 runs 14 residues.

The V gene is TRBV4-2, the J gene TRBJ2-5, with TRBD2 matching 11 bases. The CDR3 has 17 amino acids. Per germline, CDR1 LGHNA and CDR2 YNFKEQ. The V and J ends lost 0 bases and 4 bases, in that order; junction bases with no gene match: 7. CDR3 region: CASSQEVAGGKGETQYF. The CDR3 DNA reads TGTGCCAGCAGCCAAGAGGTAGCGGGGGGGAAGGGAGAGACCCAGTACTTC.

The rearrangement uses TRBV11-2 and TRBJ1-6, with D perhaps matching TRBD1 (5 bases). This CDR3 has 15 residues. Trimming stripped 5 bases from V and 9 bases from J, with 17 bases between. The germline CDR1 and CDR2 sequences are SGHAT and FQNNGV. The CDR3 DNA reads as TGTGCCAGCAGCCCCCTTTGGGGGAGGGGTTCACCCCTCCACTTT. Its protein product is CASSPLWGRGSPLHF.

CDR3 in amino acids: CASSLVRLAVRETQYF. CDR3 coding DNA: TGCGCCAGCAGCTTGGTCCGACTAGCGGTACGGGAGACCCAGTACTTC. This sequence joins TRBV5-1 and TRBJ2-5; 9 bases match TRBD2. The CDR3 loop spans 16 amino acids. The germline V gene has CDR1 SGHRS and CDR2 YFSETQ. The V gene end was trimmed by 0 bases and the J gene end by 5 bases; junction bases not matched to a gene: 8. The variable domain in full, with the rest retrieved from reference TRBV5-1 and TRBJ2-5, is KAGVTQTPRYLIKTRGQQVTLSCSPISGHRSVSWYQQTPGQGLQFLFEYFSETQRNKGNFPGRFSGRQFSNSRSEMNVSTLELGDSALYLCASSLVRLAVRETQYFGPGTRLLVL.

The CDR3 region is CASSNGPSAGIGGNTIYF. The CDR3 DNA is TGTGCCAGCAGCAACGGCCCTTCGGCAGGAATAGGTGGAAACACCATATATTTT. The V and J genes are TRBV5-4 and TRBJ1-3; D remains unclear. CDR1 is SGHNT and CDR2 is YYREEE in the germline V gene (reference sequence). Trimming took off 4 bases at V and 3 bases at J, with 23 bases between the two ends. The CDR3 runs 18 residues. The variable domain in full, completed from reference TRBV5-4 and TRBJ1-3, reads ETGVTQSPTHLIKTRGQQVTLRCSSQSGHNTVSWYQQALGQGPQFIFQYYREEENGRGNFPPRFSGLQFPNYSSELNVNALELDDSALYLCASSNGPSAGIGGNTIYFGEGSWLTVV.

The chain links TRBV28 to TRBJ1-5; TRBD1 matches 8 bases. The ends lost 8 bases at V and 3 bases at J; junction bases unmatched: 12. The CDR3 spans 16 residues. Germline CDR1 reads MDHEN; CDR2 reads SYDVKM. The CDR3 reads CASSTPRTGNNQPQHF. The DNA of the CDR3 is TGTGCCAGCTCGACACCCCGGACAGGGAACAATCAGCCCCAGCATTTT.

The chain has TRBV9 and TRBJ2-2; D is perhaps TRBD2 (5 bases). CDR1 is SGDLS, CDR2 YYNGEE, per germline. Trimming removed 4 bases from V and 3 bases from J, with 13 bases in between. This CDR3 is built from 15 residues. DNA for the CDR3: TGTGCCAGCAGCCTTCGAGGACTTGACACCGGGGAGCTGTTTTTT. Translated: CASSLRGLDTGELFF.

The chain carries TRBV19 and TRBJ1-1; D is perhaps TRBD1 (5 bases). This CDR3 has 13 residues. Germline values: CDR1 LNHDA, CDR2 SQIVND (reference sequence). Trimming shortened V by 7 bases and J by 11 bases, and 20 bases separated the two germline ends. Here the CDR3 DNA reads TGTGCCAGTACCCTAAAGGTCATGGGGGGTGCTTTCTTT. Protein product: CASTLKVMGGAFF.

The gene calls are TRBV7-9 and TRBJ1-1, with a tentative D call TRBD1 (6 bases). The CDR3 runs 13 residues. Germline V lookup: CDR1 SEHNR, CDR2 FQNEAQ (reference sequence). Trimming left V 3 bases short and J 5 bases short, with 10 bases between. The CDR3 DNA reads TGTGCCAGCAGCTTCACAGGGATAACTGAAGCTTTCTTT. It yields the protein CASSFTGITEAFF.

A note on this clone: The same CDR3 also results from other DNA sequences found in this sample. The chain uses TRBV5-1 and TRBJ1-5; 9 positions agree with TRBD1. Germline assignment: CDR1 SGHRS and CDR2 YFSETQ. The junction had 6 bases not matched to a gene; V was cut back by 2 bases and J by 6 bases. The CDR3 runs to 15 residues. The CDR3 here is CASSLTGGAGQPQHF. In DNA form, the CDR3 reads TGCGCCAGCAGCTTAACAGGGGGCGCAGGTCAGCCCCAGCATTTT.

This clone came up a few times. The same CDR3 arises from other DNA sequences in this sample as well. This chain uses TRBV18 with TRBJ1-1; possibly TRBD1 for D (5 bases). The V gene lost 3 bases and the J gene lost 1 base, with 9 bases spanning the gap. Germline-derived CDR1 and CDR2 are KGHSH and LQKENI. The CDR3 is 14 amino acids. CDR3 nucleotide sequence: TGTGCCAGCTCACCGGGGCCAGGGAACACTGAAGCTTTCTTT. Protein product: CASSPGPGNTEAFF.

The chain uses TRBV7-9 and TRBJ2-7, with 8 bases identical to TRBD2. This CDR3 region has 15 residues. Germline trimming cut 6 bases from V and 6 bases from J; bases unmatched to any gene: 13. Germline V CDR1 and CDR2: SEHNR, FQNEAQ (reference sequence). The CDR3 sequence is CASSFPTGGQVEQYF. The CDR3 DNA reads TGTGCCAGCAGTTTCCCTACGGGGGGGCAGGTCGAGCAGTACTTC.

This chain uses TRBV10-2 with TRBJ2-3; 8 nucleotides match TRBD2. Unmatched junction bases numbered 11, after V lost 6 bases and J lost 6 bases. Germline V gene data show CDR1 as WSHSY and CDR2 as SAAADI. The CDR3 is 15 residues long. The CDR3 is CASSLAGTIGDTQYF. CDR3 sequence (DNA): TGCGCCAGCAGCTTAGCGGGAACAATAGGGGATACGCAGTATTTT.

The chain combines TRBV5-1 with TRBJ1-2; D gene unclear. The CDR3 is 15 residues long. Germline CDR1 and CDR2: SGHRS and YFSETQ. Trimming took 2 bases from V and 2 from J, leaving 13 bases between them. CDR3 region: CASSLGGRYNYGYTF. CDR3 nucleotide sequence: TGCGCCAGCAGCTTAGGCGGGAGATACAACTATGGCTACACCTTC.

The rearrangement joins TRBV5-5 to TRBJ1-2, with 8 bases that match TRBD1. With 4 bases clipped from V and 4 bases from J, the junction kept 6 bases outside the gene matches. Germline loops: CDR1 SGHKS, CDR2 YYEKEE (reference sequence). This CDR3 region has 14 residues. This CDR3 reads CASSRAGTGYGYTF. For the CDR3, the DNA is TGTGCCAGCAGCCGAGCCGGGACAGGCTATGGCTACACCTTC.

The V call is TRBV6-1, the J call TRBJ2-5; D is perhaps TRBD1 (7 bases). The assigned J gene may be wrong: the sequence end matches TRBJ2-7 better. The germline V gene encodes CDR1 MNHNS and CDR2 SASEGT. CDR3 length equals 11 residues. The CDR3 bases are TGTGCCAGCGGGGGGACAGTCGAGCAGTACTTC. This codes for CASGGTVEQYF.

This chain connects TRBV6-1 to TRBJ2-7, with 8 nucleotides matching TRBD1. V was pared by 6 bases and J by 2 bases, with 9 bases of the junction left unmatched. CDR3 length: 15 residues. Germline CDR1 MNHNS, CDR2 SASEGT. In DNA form, the CDR3 reads TGTGCCAGCAGCCCTGGAGGACAGGGAACCTACGAGCAGTACTTC. This codes for CASSPGGQGTYEQYF.

The chain employs TRBV2 and TRBJ2-7, with 8 bases identical to TRBD1. The ends lost 6 bases at V and 6 bases at J; junction bases unmatched: 13. Per germline, CDR1 SNHLY and CDR2 FYNNEI. The CDR3 runs to 15 residues. This CDR3 reads CASRTTTTGASEQYF. The CDR3, as DNA: TGTGCCAGCAGAACAACCACGACAGGGGCTTCCGAGCAGTACTTC. The full variable domain, rest sourced from reference TRBV2 and TRBJ2-7, is EPEVTQTPSHQVTQMGQEVILRCVPISNHLYFYWYRQILGQKVEFLVSFYNNEISEKSEIFDDQFSVERPDGSNFTLKIRSTKLEDSAMYFCASRTTTTGASEQYFGPGTRLTVT.

The chain combines TRBV6-1 with TRBJ2-1, with D maybe TRBD2 (5 bases). CDR3 size: 15 residues. Deletions cut 0 bases from V and 7 bases from J, with 13 bases between. Germline V gives CDR1 MNHNS, CDR2 SASEGT. The CDR3 DNA follows: TGTGCCAGCAGTGAAGCGCGATTTGGCGGGAATGAGCAGTTCTTC. It codes for CASSEARFGGNEQFF.

This clone was recorded only once. CDR3 sequence (DNA): TGTGCCAGCACCCTACTAGCGGGGGGGCCGTCCTACGAGCAGTACTTC. Amino acid sequence: CASTLLAGGPSYEQYF. The chain combines TRBV6-6 with TRBJ2-7; 13 bases match TRBD2. CDR1 and CDR2 (germline): MNHNY, SVGAGI (reference sequence). This CDR3 region has 16 residues. J lost 1 base, V lost 7 bases, and 7 bases had no gene match.

The rearrangement joins TRBV9 to TRBJ2-7; the match to TRBD2 covers 12 bases. V shed 5 bases and J 2 bases; nucleotides not matched to a gene: 5. The CDR3 is made up of 15 amino acids. Germline CDR1 and CDR2: SGDLS and YYNGEE. The CDR3 DNA sequence: TGTGCCAGCAGTAGGACTAGCGGGACTACCTACGAGCAGTACTTC. This codes for CASSRTSGTTYEQYF.

The V and J genes are TRBV28 and TRBJ2-7, with D possibly TRBD2 on 5 matching bases. The germline V gene encodes CDR1 MDHEN and CDR2 SYDVKM. The length of the CDR3 is 16 residues. Between the trimmed V and J ends, which lost 3 bases and 0 bases, there was a span of 15 bases. CDR3 protein: CASSFLSRVHSYEQYF. The CDR3 nucleotides read TGTGCCAGCAGTTTTCTCTCGCGGGTGCACTCCTACGAGCAGTACTTC.

The CDR3 here is CASSLEGGDQPQHF. For the CDR3, the DNA is TGTGCCAGCAGCTTAGAGGGGGGGGATCAGCCCCAGCATTTT. The rearrangement links TRBV11-2 to TRBJ1-5; possible D gene TRBD1, 5 bases. The CDR3 contains 14 residues. The germline V and J ends were trimmed by 0 bases and 5 bases, with 8 bases remaining between them. Germline CDR1 is SGHAT and CDR2 is FQNNGV. Full variable domain (missing parts from reference TRBV11-2 and TRBJ1-5): EAGVAQSPRYKIIEKRQSVAFWCNPISGHATLYWYQQILGQGPKLLIQFQNNGVVDDSQLPKDRFSAERLKGVDSTLKIQPAKLEDSAVYLCASSLEGGDQPQHFGDGTRLSIL.

The CDR3 spells CAWSVRQFHGYTF. The CDR3 bases are TGTGCCTGGAGTGTCCGACAGTTCCATGGCTACACCTTC. The chain employs TRBV30 and TRBJ1-2; the D gene is possibly TRBD1 (5 bases). Germline V gives CDR1 GTSNPN, CDR2 SVGIG (reference sequence). V dropped 0 bases and J dropped 6 bases, with 11 bases sitting between them. The CDR3 totals 13 residues.